A selection of T cell receptor beta chains follows, all from one sample in a study of blood T cell repertoires in COVID-19. Assay: immunoSEQ multiplex PCR; the TCRdb copy retains only in-frame clones and omits some. The profile shows 40,000 or so clones, approximately 90% of them singletons. Material: peripheral blood. These receptors were taken from a man in his fifties or sixties with active COVID-19. The CDR3 runs from the conserved cysteine through the conserved F or W. A D gene is named only where the DNA matches it firmly. Some rows have no size entry. The others give once, few or many, or a class for an expanded clone.

J,V,D,size,CDR3,DNA
TRBJ2-7,TRBV11-3,TRBD1,few,CASSSQGVPPYEQYF,TGTGCCAGCAGCTCCCAGGGGGTCCCACCCTACGAGCAGTACTTC
TRBJ2-7,TRBV5-1,TRBD1,.,CASSNHRTGYEQYF,TGCGCCAGCAGCAACCACAGGACAGGCTACGAGCAGTACTTC
TRBJ2-7,TRBV30,.,.,CAWCPLAGQTYEQYF,TGTGCCTGGTGTCCCCTAGCAGGCCAGACCTACGAGCAGTACTTC
TRBJ1-3,TRBV19,.,.,CASSGWDTSGNTIYF,TGTGCCAGTAGTGGGTGGGACACCTCTGGAAACACCATATATTTT
TRBJ2-1,TRBV5-3,TRBD2,.,CARSYPGLAGRGNEQFF,TGTGCCAGAAGCTACCCGGGACTAGCGGGAAGGGGGAATGAGCAGTTCTTC
TRBJ2-7,TRBV11-2,TRBD1,.,CASSGLGQGAFYEQYF,TGTGCCAGCAGCGGGCTTGGGCAGGGGGCCTTCTACGAGCAGTACTTC
TRBJ2-1,TRBV7-3,.,.,CASSLRRDFRDEQFF,TGTGCCAGCAGCTTAAGGCGGGACTTTCGGGATGAGCAGTTCTTC
TRBJ2-1,TRBV7-3,.,.,CASSLSPPYFSYNEQFF,TGTGCCAGCAGCTTAAGTCCCCCCTACTTCTCCTACAATGAGCAGTTCTTC
TRBJ2-1,TRBV15,TRBD1,.,CATSRDRRTGDNEQFF,TGTGCCACCAGCAGAGATCGTAGGACAGGGGACAATGAGCAGTTCTTC
TRBJ1-1,TRBV18,.,.,CASSPGHVGSEAFF,TGTGCCAGCTCACCAGGACATGTGGGCTCTGAAGCTTTCTTT
TRBJ2-5,TRBV19,TRBD2,.,CASSILPIAGRGTQYF,TGTGCCAGTAGTATTCTCCCGATAGCGGGGAGGGGGACCCAGTACTTC
TRBJ1-3,TRBV4-1,TRBD1,.,CASSQAGTAGNTIYF,TGCGCCAGCAGCCAAGCCGGGACAGCTGGAAACACCATATATTTT
TRBJ2-7,TRBV7-2,.,few,CASSQGLAASYEQYF,TGTGCCAGCAGCCAGGGGCTAGCTGCTTCCTACGAGCAGTACTTC